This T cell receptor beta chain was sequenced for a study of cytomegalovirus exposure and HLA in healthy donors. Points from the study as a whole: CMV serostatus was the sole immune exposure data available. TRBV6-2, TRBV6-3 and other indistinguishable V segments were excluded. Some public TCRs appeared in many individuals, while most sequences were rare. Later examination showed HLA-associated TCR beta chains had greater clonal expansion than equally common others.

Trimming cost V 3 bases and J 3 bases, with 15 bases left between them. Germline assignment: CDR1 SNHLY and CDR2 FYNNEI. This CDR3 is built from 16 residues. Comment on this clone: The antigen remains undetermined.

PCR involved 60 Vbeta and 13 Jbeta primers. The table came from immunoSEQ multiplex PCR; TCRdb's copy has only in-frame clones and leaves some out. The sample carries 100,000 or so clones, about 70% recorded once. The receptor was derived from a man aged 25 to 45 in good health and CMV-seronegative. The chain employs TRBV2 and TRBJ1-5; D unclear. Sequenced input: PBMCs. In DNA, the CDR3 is TGTGCCAGCAGTGAGCAGATCGGTAGCATCAATCAGCCCCAGCATTTT. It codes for CASSEQIGSINQPQHF.